The 18 T cell receptor beta chains below were found in one sample sequenced in a study of shared clonotypes between healthy human individuals. Data came from immunoSEQ multiplex PCR; TCRdb stores just in-frame clones and leaves some out. The sample lists over 850,000 clones, approximately 78% occurring once. Sequencing input: memory CD4+ T cells from PBMCs. Regarding subset: CD45RA-negative fraction. The receptors originated from a man younger than 35 in good health. Some clones in this sample may be carry-over from other donors' samples.

In its sample, this clone was seen once. The rearrangement joins TRBV21-1 to TRBJ2-1; the D call TRBD1 from the table was never checked on the DNA. TRBV21-1 is termed a pseudogene. The CDR3 covers 17 residues. The CDR3 bases are TGTGCCAGCAGCAAAGGGCGGGACAGCCCCCATTACAATGAGCAGTTCTTC. It yields the protein CASSKGRDSPHYNEQFF.

The V call is TRBV5-1, the J call TRBJ2-1; tentatively, D is TRBD1 (6 bases). The CDR3 contains 16 residues. CDR1 and CDR2 from the germline V gene are SGHRS and YFSETQ. The ends were cut back, 4 bases at V and 2 bases at J, with 16 bases in the middle. The CDR3 loop is CASSPGQSHPYNEQFF. The CDR3, as DNA: TGCGCCAGCAGCCCTGGACAGAGTCATCCCTACAATGAGCAGTTCTTC.

The V call is TRBV5-1, the J call TRBJ2-1, with TRBD2 matching 8 bases. CDR3 length: 16 residues. Germline-derived CDR1 and CDR2 are SGHRS and YFSETQ. V dropped 1 base and J dropped 5; count of bases not matched to a gene: 8. Here the CDR3 DNA reads TGCGCCAGCAGCTTGTCGGGAGGGTGGGTGGACAATGAGCAGTTCTTC. Its protein is CASSLSGGWVDNEQFF.

The chain is built from TRBV5-5 and TRBJ1-2; the D gene is possibly TRBD1 (5 bases). Germline loops: CDR1 SGHKS, CDR2 YYEKEE (reference sequence). V was pared by 0 bases and J by 3 bases, with 6 bases between. The CDR3 has 13 amino acids. The CDR3 here is CASSLDRYYGYTF. The CDR3 bases are TGTGCCAGCAGCTTGGACAGGTACTATGGCTACACCTTC.

This sequence joins TRBV6-5 and TRBJ2-7; D unresolved. The CDR3 is 13 residues long. V was shortened by 5 bases and J by 6 bases, with 14 bases between the two germline ends. Germline CDR1 MNHEY, CDR2 SVGAGI. The CDR3 region has the DNA TGTGCCAGCAGTCGAGCCCTACCCGGCGAGCAGTACTTC. Its protein product is CASSRALPGEQYF.

This clone showed up just once. The junction departs from the called germline gene at one end, perhaps through a read error. The rearrangement links TRBV7-3 to TRBJ2-1; D gene ambiguous. Germline V gene lookup returns CDR1 SGHTA and CDR2 FQGTGA. The CDR3 has 15 residues. This CDR3 is CASSPNRDPYSEQFF. CDR3 in DNA: TGTGCCAGCAGCCCCAACCGCGACCCGTACAGTGAGCAGTTCTTC.

The CDR3 sequence: CASSLGPLGSTEAFF. The CDR3 region has the DNA TGCGCCAGCAGCTTGGGGCCGTTAGGGTCGACTGAAGCTTTCTTT. V usage is TRBV5-1 and J usage is TRBJ1-1, with D uncertain. Between the trimmed V and J ends, which lost 0 bases and 5 bases, there was a span of 14 bases. Germline V lookup: CDR1 SGHRS, CDR2 YFSETQ. This CDR3 has 15 amino acids.

CDR3 sequence: CAWSSLLQDQPQHF. The CDR3 DNA follows: TGTGCCTGGAGTAGTTTGCTCCAGGACCAGCCCCAGCATTTT. The J gene is TRBJ1-5, the V gene TRBV30; D is unclear. CDR1 and CDR2 (germline): GTSNPN, SVGIG (reference sequence). This CDR3 is built from 14 residues. V gave up 2 bases and J gave up 7 bases, with 15 bases separating them. Full variable domain (rest looked up from reference TRBV30 and TRBJ1-5): SQTIHQWPATLVQPVGSPLSLECTVEGTSNPNLYWYRQAAGRGLQLLFYSVGIGQISSEVPQNLSASRPQDRQFILSSKKLLLSDSGFYLCAWSSLLQDQPQHFGDGTRLSIL.

This clone is a singleton in its sample. This chain links TRBV5-1 with TRBJ2-1; the D is unclear. Between the trimmed V and J ends, which lost 6 bases and 8 bases, there was a span of 15 bases. The CDR3 sequence is 13 residues long. Germline assignment: CDR1 SGHRS and CDR2 YFSETQ. The CDR3 region has the DNA TGCGCCAGCAACCCCAGCCGAGTGGATGAGCAGTTCTTC. Translated: CASNPSRVDEQFF.

The rearrangement joins TRBV27 to TRBJ2-7; D gene unclear. The CDR3 length is 15 residues. Trimming took off 7 bases at V and 3 bases at J, with 19 bases between the two ends. CDR1 and CDR2 from the germline V gene are MNHEY and SMNVEV (reference sequence). The CDR3 protein is CASTLNQNTLYEQYF. The CDR3 coding sequence is TGTGCCAGCACCCTTAATCAGAATACCCTCTACGAGCAGTACTTC.

The table lists this clone with many counts. The chain joins TRBV6-1 to TRBJ2-1; 9 bases map to TRBD1. Trimming cost V 6 bases and J 1 base; bases outside gene matches: 4. CDR3 length: 15 residues. Germline CDR1 is MNHNS and CDR2 is SASEGT. DNA for the CDR3: TGTGCCAGCAGGCTACAGGGGGCATCCTACAATGAGCAGTTCTTC. Protein product: CASRLQGASYNEQFF.

This clone was observed a handful of times. The genes are TRBV6-6 and TRBJ2-7; a possible D gene is TRBD2 (6 bases). CDR1 and CDR2 (germline): MNHNY, SVGAGI (reference sequence). V lost 5 bases, J lost 2 bases, and 13 bases lay in between. The CDR3 has 14 amino acids. The CDR3 nucleotides are TGTGCCAGCAGTCCCTCTAGCGCTACCTACGAGCAGTACTTC. This codes for CASSPSSATYEQYF.

The CDR3 protein is CASSQGASISGERYEQYF. CDR3 bases: TGCGCCAGCAGCCAGGGGGCCAGTATTAGCGGGGAGCGATACGAGCAGTACTTC. The chain has TRBV4-3 and TRBJ2-7; 8 bases line up with TRBD2. V dropped 3 bases and J dropped 4; count of bases not matched to a gene: 17. In germline, CDR1 is LGHNA, CDR2 YSLEER. The CDR3 covers 18 residues.

DNA for the CDR3: TGTGCCAGCGAGGAGGGCGGGAGCACAGATACGCAGTATTTT. It translates to CASEEGGSTDTQYF. V and J are TRBV6-1 and TRBJ2-3, with D perhaps matching TRBD2 (6 bases). Germline CDR1 MNHNS, CDR2 SASEGT. The CDR3 runs 14 residues. V was trimmed by 8 bases and J by 0 bases, leaving 12 bases between them.

V gene TRBV18 combines with J gene TRBJ2-1, with 11 bases matching TRBD1. Per germline, CDR1 KGHSH and CDR2 LQKENI. With 0 bases clipped from V and 7 bases from J, the junction kept 5 bases outside the gene matches. The CDR3 length is 16 residues. The CDR3 coding sequence is TGTGCCAGCTCACCACCGGGACAGGGGGAAAGGAATGAGCAGTTCTTC. Protein product: CASSPPGQGERNEQFF.

This clone was detected only a few times. V and J are TRBV29-1 and TRBJ2-3, with TRBD2 matching over 13 bases. This CDR3 is 15 amino acids long. V was clipped by 5 bases and J by 4 bases; unmatched bases: 6. CDR1 is SQVTM, CDR2 ANQGSEA, per germline. The CDR3 DNA is TGCAGCGTTACTAGCGGGAGGGGAATGGCAGATACGCAGTATTTT. It specifies CSVTSGRGMADTQYF.

Note on this clone: In the same sample, other DNA sequences code for this CDR3. The V gene is TRBV11-2, the J gene TRBJ1-1, with TRBD1 matching 8 bases. This CDR3 region has 14 residues. Unmatched junction bases numbered 1, after V lost 2 bases and J lost 2 bases. CDR1 and CDR2 (germline): SGHAT, FQNNGV. CDR3 residues: CASSLTGGNTEAFF. The DNA of the CDR3 is TGTGCCAGCAGCTTAACAGGGGGAAACACTGAAGCTTTCTTT.

Of note for this clone: A much larger clone lies a single base off, so this may be a read error. The sample has other DNA sequences that encode this CDR3 too. J is TRBJ2-3 and V is TRBV30; weak D call: TRBD2 (6 bases). CDR3 size: 12 residues. In germline, CDR1 is GTSNPN, CDR2 SVGIG (reference sequence). Written as DNA, the CDR3 is TGTGCCTGGGGGCAGGGAGGTGATACACAGTATTTT. It encodes CAWGQGGDTQYF.